The clone carrying this TCR beta chain was found many times. The antigen is not known. Trimming shortened V by 0 bases and J by 5 bases, and 17 bases separated the two germline ends. CDR3 length: 16 residues. CDR1 SGHRS and CDR2 YFSETQ come from the germline V gene. TCRbeta libraries were built with three rounds of nested PCR, modified from ARM-PCR. TCRdb itself ran the multiplex PCR reads through MiXCR, one entry per CDR3 protein. This table holds 75,000 to 95,000 distinct CDR3 sequences, less than 80% found once. The data originate from a study of tumor and adjacent non-tumor tissue in lung cancer. Broader study findings: Compared with tumor, normal lung showed significantly lower TCR diversity. In normal lung, the top 100 clones were significantly more dominant than in tumor.

No cell sorting was done before RNA was extracted from the tissue. Chemotherapy-naive patients with new lung cancer underwent thoracic surgery in China, August–late 2014. This TCR was sampled from a man between 60 and 75 years old with non-small cell lung cancer. Sequencing used lung tumor tissue. J is TRBJ1-1 and V is TRBV5-1; D unclear. The CDR3 protein is CASSLDSASSLTEAFF. For the CDR3, the DNA is TGCGCCAGCAGCTTGGATTCGGCATCTTCCTTGACTGAAGCTTTCTTT.